This paragraph reports one TCR beta chain. The count of this clone is one. Its antigen has not been determined. Base qualities are not recorded, but no much larger clone differs from it by a single base. The sample originates from a study of Ad26.COV2.S vaccination and SARS-CoV-2 variants listed by TCRdb under 2021. The study in broad terms: Donors in the vaccine arm were drawn from COV1001, a multicentre, randomized, double-blind, placebo-controlled phase I-IIa trial testing Ad26.COV2.S in healthy adults. Ad26.COV2.S was administered intramuscularly at a dose of 5x10^10 or 1x10^11 viral particles, either as one shot or as two shots given 56 days apart. The specificity and breadth of SARS-CoV-2-reactive T cell receptors after Ad26.COV2.S vaccination were assessed by TCRbeta repertoire sequencing. A total of approximately 30 samples were included in the TCR-sequenced set, comprising roughly 19 Ad26.COV2.S vaccine recipients, 5 placebo recipients and 8 SARS-CoV-2 convalescent individuals. Trial participants were randomized into five groups of five, in which low-dose or high-dose Ad26.COV2.S was given once or twice, or placebo was given on both occasions. Investigators did not know the trial group allocation while performing experiments and assessing outcomes.

The immunoSEQ Assay was used to sequence TCRbeta CDR3 regions. After extraction, genomic DNA underwent amplification by bias-controlled multiplex PCR, followed by high-throughput sequencing. In the source study's methods: To quantify the absolute abundance of every unique TCRbeta CDR3 region, sequences were collapsed and filtered. Usable DNA was measured by amplifying reference genes present in all nucleated cells, and TCRbeta template counts were normalized to that usable DNA to estimate T cell fraction. Repertoire TCRs were annotated as SARS-CoV-2-specific by exact matching of V gene, CDR3 amino acid sequence and J gene to a known reactive TCR set. The reference SARS-CoV-2 TCR set was derived from MIRA and filtered for enrichment in COVID-19-positive ImmuneCODE repertoires, a step that removed public or cross-reactive TCRs. Using the MIRA antigens, annotated TCRs were further analysed by specific ORF or by position within an ORF. Depth was the summed frequency of annotated unique rearrangements, while breadth was defined as annotated unique rearrangements over total unique productive rearrangements. TCR breadth was compared between groups using two-sided Wilcoxon rank-sum tests. TCRdb mirrors the immuneACCESS table, restricted to in-frame sequences. Some clones are absent from its copies; in checked studies, under half trace to an unresolved V gene, and the reason for the others is unknown. That table gives V, J and clone size, and the DNA gave D and trimming. The sample profile shows around 300,000 clones; 86% of them were found once. Around 10% of the sample is taken by the ten largest.

Its CDR3 holds 15 amino acids, cysteine through phenylalanine. This entry keeps only the CDR3 DNA: 45 bases, framed from base 1. Based on the germline V gene, the CDR1 and CDR2 sequences are SGHTA and FQGNSA. Trimming takes 4 bases from V and 0 bases from J, and the germline ends sit 7 bases apart. The sample's treatment or condition, from its label and the paper: around 19 received Ad26.COV2.S at low or high dose, single or two shots; about 5 received placebo; per-sample allocation not given. For vaccine and placebo recipients, the sequenced repertoires came from samples collected on day 63 after the first injection. Between 29 July and 7 August 2020, Cohort 1b enrolled approximately 26 adults aged 18-55 years at one site in Boston, USA. Ad26.COV2.S was a replication-incompetent adenovirus type 26 vector that expressed a prefusion-stabilized SARS-CoV-2 spike protein derived from the original Wuhan strain.

The paper's findings and limits, for the study overall: Comparing responses between vaccine doses or regimens was not something the study was powered to do. It was noted by the authors that total T cell responses may have been underestimated by the TCR breadth and depth analyses. After vaccination, spike-specific CD8+ and CD4+ T cell responses were reported to show substantial breadth. Comparable non-spike TCR breadth was observed between vaccine and placebo recipients, consistent with only spike being contained in the vaccine. Compared with placebo recipients, Ad26.COV2.S recipients showed higher spike-specific TCR breadth (P = 0.0014).

The sequence was obtained from a person between 18 and 65 years old who received the Ad26.COV2.S COVID-19 vaccine or a placebo. This material consisted of peripheral blood, taken in a trial of Ad26.COV2.S vaccine versus placebo. In this chain, TRBV7-2 is recombined with TRBJ2-6; the D segment could be TRBD2, given 6 matching bases. The CDR3 region: CASSWGVSGANVLTF. The nucleotides read TGTGCCAGCAGCTGGGGGGTCTCTGGGGCCAACGTCCTGACTTTC.